This T cell receptor beta chain was identified during a study of T cells after yellow fever vaccination (dated by TCRdb to between 2018 and 2021). At the level of the whole study: The SMART-Seq v4 Ultra Low Input RNA kit was used to prepare libraries from fractions with low cell numbers. To follow T-cell clones before and after primary and booster YFV17D yellow fever vaccination, bulk TCR alpha and beta repertoires were sequenced over time. Two healthy male donors made up the cohort, one aged 18 to 30 years and the other aged 30 to 40 years. Bulk PBMC replicates and cell subsets were isolated from blood drawn at multiple timepoints before and after both primary and secondary immunization.

This clonotype has only a few counts. Its specific antigen is unknown. No per-base quality is available; no much larger clone lies one base away. Study-level results and caveats: Only a couple of donors were included in the study, so the extent to which the findings can be generalized is limited. The secondary T-cell response was weaker than the primary response but faster, peaking on day 5 instead of day 15. After the booster, most clones that had expanded after primary vaccination were detected again (almost 97% of CD4 and around 88% of CD8), suggesting broad maintenance of memory. A small fraction of clonotypes showed up in both the CD4 and CD8 compartments, probably as a result of convergent recombination. FACS-sorted repertoires could contain abundant contaminating clonotypes from the bulk population, so computational filtering was required.

The treatment or condition label on this specimen signifies: live attenuated yellow fever vaccine strain. Two biological replicates of bulk PBMCs were collected at each blood-draw timepoint. A standard Ficoll-Paque protocol was used to isolate PBMCs from peripheral blood. TriZol was used to extract RNA from bulk PBMCs, CD4 and CD8 fractions, and dextramer-positive and dextramer-negative fractions. TCR cDNA was synthesized by 5'RACE template switching, through which a universal primer site and unique molecular identifiers were introduced. Priming of cDNA synthesis was performed from both the TCR alpha and TCR beta constant segments. Library amplification used two PCR steps, and the second PCR step added sample barcodes and sequencing adapters. Sequencing of libraries was done on Illumina HiSeq 2500 (2x100 bp) or NovaSeq (2x150 bp). As for the authors' bioinformatics: MIGEC was used to demultiplex reads and collapse the reads into UMI consensus sequences, and MiXCR was used for V(D)J alignment. Using edgeR on replicate PBMC samples, clonotypes were called vaccine-responding if FDR was below 0.01 and the log2 fold change was above 5 up to day 15. Each bulk clonotype received a CD4 or CD8 identity based on whether the sequenced CD4 or CD8 repertoire contained that clonotype at higher abundance. TCRdb passed the public sequencing reads through fastp at Q25 and MiXCR, retaining productive beta sequences. Each record represents a unique CDR3 protein, reported with the most common genes and DNA among its rows. It is TCRdb's table, rather than the study itself, that gives the V and J calls and clone size. Present in this sample are some 320,000 distinct CDR3 sequences, more than 8.5% of which were seen just once. The ten biggest clones cover more than 15% of the sample.

The CDR3 spans 13 residues, from the cysteine through the phenylalanine. Here the CDR3 DNA is all that survives: 39 bases in frame from base 1. From a lookup of the germline V gene (reference sequence), CDR1 and CDR2 are PRHDT and FYEKMQ. V and J are truncated by 6 bases and 7 bases respectively, leaving an intervening sequence of 15 bases. The rearrangement joined TRBV13 to TRBJ1-2, with the identity of the D gene unclear. The specimen comprised PBMCs, sampled on the day of the first yellow fever vaccination. This clonotype was sampled from a man younger than 30 who received the YFV17D yellow fever vaccine. The CDR3 here reads CASSRERAAGYTF. DNA sequence: TGTGCCAGCAGTCGGGAGAGGGCTGCTGGCTACACCTTC.